Included here is one T cell receptor beta chain sequence, with context. Its antigen is not yet known. No base-level quality is on record; no much larger clone is a single base apart. These data originate in a study of blood T cell repertoires in COVID-19 (dated by TCRdb to the early 2020s). The study in broad terms: Collaborator samples came from the United States, Italy and Spain and covered acute and convalescent phases of COVID-19. A freely available public database, intended as a resource for researchers studying the immune response to SARS-CoV-2, is where the repertoires were released. The sample metadata nearly always contained a de-identified subject ID, COVID-19 status, age in years and sex. The prospective study material was composed of cDNA or gDNA derived from T cells, B-cell-depleted T cells, or PBMCs. HLA class I and class II types, where available, came from metadata supplied by the sample provider rather than from assay-based typing. Deeply sampled blood TCRbeta repertoires from subjects exposed to, actively infected with, or recovered from COVID-19 were included in the dataset. The samples were drawn from the first 160 participants of the ongoing ImmuneRACE study and from over a thousand subjects provided by 6 global collaborators. Beyond this particular receptor, the publication reports: How much clinical and demographic metadata was included differed by source and by participant, and the metadata was provided uncurated.

TCRbeta CDR3 regions were amplified from genomic DNA using the immunoSEQ Assay, a bias-controlled multiplex PCR. For the original study's pipeline: The number of nucleated cells in each sample was estimated by amplification of reference gene primers within the assay. Sequence reads were collapsed and filtered to measure the absolute abundance of every unique TCRbeta CDR3 rearrangement. For each sample, productive Simpson clonality was calculated as the square root of Simpson's diversity index over productive rearrangements. The source is immuneACCESS, and TCRdb retained only in-frame sequences with V and J called. Part of the clones is not carried over; for the studies checked, unresolved V genes explain less than half of this, and the remainder is unexplained. D and trimming were read from the DNA, whereas the V and J calls and clone size are those reported in that table. This sample is represented by 300,000 to 450,000 clones; roughly 86% of them were singletons. The top ten clones comprise 8% to 13% of the sample.

One collaborating source in Seattle enrolled patients during active infection and followed them longitudinally through the course of disease. Each collaborating institution followed its own protocols to collect whole blood in K2EDTA tubes. For TCRbeta analysis, collaborator samples were shipped as frozen whole blood, as isolated PBMCs, or as DNA extracted from either sample type. The CDR3 starts with the cysteine, ends with the phenylalanine, and has 15 residues. Only CDR3 DNA is held: 45 bases, read in frame from base 1. The V and J ends are trimmed by 5 bases and 13 bases, leaving 26 bases between them. The germline V gene (reference sequence) specifies LNHNV as CDR1 and YYDKDF as CDR2.

Rearrangement joined TRBV15 to TRBJ1-2; TRBD1 is possibly the D segment (5 matching bases). The sample taken for sequencing was peripheral blood. The sequence came from a woman aged 30 to 39 with COVID-19, enrolled during active disease. The base sequence is TGTGCCACCAGCGCCCACCTGGGGGGAGGGATTCTCCCCACCTTC. Translation gives CATSAHLGGGILPTF. The CDR3, completed at both ends by the reference TRBV15 and TRBJ1-2 genes, gives the full variable domain DAMVIQNPRYQVTQFGKPVTLSCSQTLNHNVMYWYQQKSSQAPKLLFHYYDKDFNNEADTPDNFQSRRPNTSFCFLDIRSPGLGDTAMYLCATSAHLGGGILPTFGSGTRLTVV.